This T cell receptor beta chain was captured by sequencing in a study of early T cells in non-severe SARS-CoV-2 infection. As for the study in general: Chains stayed unpaired after sequencing of bulk RNA from unsorted whole blood.

Individual cDNA molecules received unique molecular identifiers. TCRdb fed the 5' RACE reads into MiXCR, producing one record per CDR3 protein. Among about 42,000 distinct CDR3 sequences listed, about 7% were seen once. Study outcomes and limitations: Database matching using VDJdb favored anti-spike CD8 responses, with private and CD4 specificities left missing.

This clonotype has a handful of counts. Its antigen remains unidentified. The sequence was collected from an adult who was a healthcare worker with PCR-confirmed SARS-CoV-2 infection or an uninfected control (not recorded which). The specimen sequenced was whole blood.

This CDR3 is CSAFLADRGSYNEQFF. DNA for the CDR3: TGCAGCGCCTTCCTGGCTGACAGGGGGTCCTACAATGAGCAGTTCTTC. V usage is TRBV29-1 and J usage is TRBJ2-1; 9 nucleotides line up with TRBD1. CDR1 is SQVTM, CDR2 ANQGSEA, per germline. The CDR3 has 16 residues. Germline trimming cut 7 bases from V and 1 base from J; bases unmatched to any gene: 11.